This TCR beta chain was recorded in a study of beta chain features in type 1 diabetes. For the study at large: Similarity in age, gender and cell yields was seen between patients and healthy donors.

To note about this clone: What it binds is unknown.

The study reverse transcribed the entire isolated RNA, so it sequenced expressed TCRB transcripts. The data were produced by immunoSEQ multiplex PCR, yet TCRdb's version contains in-frame clones alone and is incomplete. The table shows about 650,000 clones, with around 12% occurring only once. V was pared by 6 bases and J by 8 bases, with 8 bases of the junction left unmatched. The length of the CDR3 is 14 residues. Germline V CDR1 and CDR2: MNHNY, SVGAGI (reference sequence). Findings and caveats of the study: TCRB CDR3s from Type 1 diabetes patients were moderately but significantly shorter in all four CD4+ subsets.

The source is a man aged 25-45 years with type 1 diabetes. The sequencing input was naive CD4+ T cells from blood. The chain employs TRBV6-6 and TRBJ2-1, with 9 positions matching TRBD1. The CDR3 is CASRADRGGHEQFF. CDR3 bases: TGTGCCAGCAGGGCGGACAGGGGTGGTCATGAGCAGTTCTTC.